These 18 T cell receptor beta chains were sequenced from one sample in a study of CD8+CD57+ T cells in acquired aplastic anemia. Both TCR beta VDJ combination and CDR3 sequence profiling were carried out. Genomic DNA was the template for this profiling. Via MiXCR, TCRdb re-called the reads, giving one row per CDR3 protein. The sample consists of about 130,000 distinct CDR3 sequences, 48% of them appearing once. The sequencing input was sorted CD4+, CD8+, or CD8+CD57+ T cells (not recorded which) from PBMCs. Receptor source: a human donor in good health, serving as a control.

In this sample, this clonotype turned up many times. The chain carries TRBV6-1 and TRBJ2-3; D gene unclear. Germline CDR1 MNHNS, CDR2 SASEGT. V dropped 2 bases and J dropped 8 bases, with 17 bases sitting between them. The CDR3 totals 15 residues. Here the CDR3 DNA reads TGTGCCAGCAGTGAAAGGCCCGCCGTTATTGGTACGCAGTATTTT. Amino acids: CASSERPAVIGTQYF.

This clonotype was counted ten times or more. This chain connects TRBV24-1 to TRBJ1-2; 7 bases match TRBD1. Germline CDR1 reads KGHDR; CDR2 reads SFDVKD. Germline trimming cut 7 bases from V and 5 bases from J; bases unmatched to any gene: 12. There are 15 residues in the CDR3. CDR3 sequence reads: CATSPTRDSAYGYTF. The CDR3 DNA reads TGTGCCACCAGCCCTACCCGGGACAGCGCTTATGGCTACACCTTC.

The table lists this clonotype with a few counts. This CDR3 reads CASSLSGGGYNEQFF. The CDR3 bases are TGTGCCAGCTCGCTCTCAGGGGGAGGTTACAATGAGCAGTTCTTC. V and J are TRBV18 and TRBJ2-1; the D gene is possibly TRBD1 (7 bases). This CDR3 region has 15 residues. The germline gives CDR1 KGHSH, CDR2 LQKENI. Deletions cut 6 bases from V and 4 bases from J, with 16 bases between.

The rearrangement joins TRBV7-2 to TRBJ2-1; D gene uncertain. Looked up from germline, CDR1 is SGHTA and CDR2 is FQGNSA. Trimming left V 0 bases short and J 7 bases short, with 4 bases between. The CDR3 is 12 amino acids. The CDR3: CASSLALNEQFF. DNA of the CDR3: TGTGCCAGCAGCTTAGCGCTAAATGAGCAGTTCTTC.

This clonotype was found many times. The chain links TRBV12-3 or TRBV12-4 to TRBJ2-6; D perhaps matches TRBD1 (6 bases). The V and J ends lost 2 bases and 2 bases respectively, with 10 bases between them. The length of the CDR3 is 16 residues. This CDR3 is CASSLNRQAGANVLTF. The CDR3 DNA reads as TGTGCCAGCAGTTTAAATAGACAGGCTGGGGCCAACGTCCTGACTTTC.

This clonotype was observed many times. J is TRBJ1-2 and V is TRBV12-3 or TRBV12-4; perhaps TRBD1 as D (6 bases). The CDR3 is made up of 13 amino acids. The germline V and J ends were trimmed by 6 bases and 2 bases, with 10 bases remaining between them. CDR3 sequence (DNA): TGTGCCAGCAGCTACGGACAGAACTATGGCTACACCTTC. Translated, it gives CASSYGQNYGYTF.

This clonotype appeared many times. The V call is TRBV2, the J call TRBJ1-3; D gene uncertain. The germline V gene has CDR1 SNHLY and CDR2 FYNNEI. The CDR3 consists of 11 residues. The V end lost 1 base, the J end lost 5 bases, and 0 bases lay between the germline ends. CDR3 DNA sequence: TGTGCCAGCAGTGAAGGAAACACCATATATTTT. Translation: CASSEGNTIYF.

This rearrangement joins TRBV10-2 to TRBJ1-3; no definite D call. The germline gives CDR1 WSHSY, CDR2 SAAADI. V lost 0 bases, J lost 3 bases, and 9 bases lay in between. The CDR3 is 15 residues long. CDR3 residues: CASSESQEGGNTIYF. The CDR3 bases are TGCGCCAGCAGTGAGTCCCAGGAAGGTGGAAACACCATATATTTT.

The chain employs TRBV10-1 and TRBJ2-3; D not resolved. The CDR3 extends over 15 amino acids. The germline V gene has CDR1 WNHNN and CDR2 SYGVQD (reference sequence). V was shortened by 0 bases and J by 0 bases, with 7 bases between the two germline ends. The CDR3 reads CASSESQVSTDTQYF. The CDR3 DNA follows: TGCGCCAGCAGTGAGTCGCAAGTTAGCACAGATACGCAGTATTTT.

This chain joins TRBV10-3 and TRBJ1-1; the D is unclear. The CDR3 runs to 14 residues. Germline V gene lookup returns CDR1 ENHRY and CDR2 SYGVKD. With 7 bases removed from V and 5 bases from J, the gap between germline ends came to 17 bases. The CDR3 DNA reads as TGTGCCATCACCTCGACCCCGAAAGGGACTGAAGCTTTCTTT. This sequence encodes CAITSTPKGTEAFF.

A remark on this clonotype: As the CDR3 is not closed by the conserved phenylalanine or tryptophan, this likely results from a read error. The DNA is left out, because the CDR3 cannot be placed on it with certainty; the CDR3 is given as TCRdb lists it. V and J are TRBV7-9 and TRBJ1-1; TRBD1, the table's D call, lacks a check against the DNA. Germline V gene sequence: CDR1 SEHNR, CDR2 FQNEAQ (reference sequence). The CDR3 spans 15 residues, counting both ends. Here the CDR3 reads CASSLEGTGNTEAFL.

The gene calls are TRBV12-3 or TRBV12-4 and TRBJ1-6; no firm D call. The V gene lost 5 bases and the J gene lost 6 bases, with 8 bases spanning the gap. The length of the CDR3 is 13 residues. CDR3 nucleotides: TGTGCCAGCAGTCTCGAACGTAATTCACCCCTCCACTTT. Encoded protein: CASSLERNSPLHF.

There are a few counts of this clonotype. The DNA of the CDR3 is TGTGCCAGCAGCTGGGGTGGTGAGCAGTTCTTC. Its protein is CASSWGGEQFF. This chain joins TRBV7-9 and TRBJ2-1; D is uncertain. V dropped 4 bases and J dropped 9 bases, with 7 bases sitting between them. This CDR3 has 11 residues. The germline V gene encodes CDR1 SEHNR and CDR2 FQNEAQ (reference sequence).

This sequence joins TRBV19 and TRBJ1-5; D call uncertain. The CDR3 sequence is 14 residues long. Germline V gene sequence: CDR1 LNHDA, CDR2 SQIVND (reference sequence). V gave up 1 base and J gave up 7 bases, with 11 bases separating them. The CDR3 nucleotides read TGTGCCAGTAGTATAGGCGCCGGCGGCCAGCCCCAGCATTTT. The encoded protein is CASSIGAGGQPQHF.

This clonotype was recorded at least ten times. Mismatch with germline at one junction end may stem from a read error. V gene TRBV11-2 combines with J gene TRBJ1-5; D possibly corresponds to TRBD1 (5 bases). This CDR3 comprises 17 residues. Germline V lookup: CDR1 SGHAT, CDR2 FQNNGV. In nucleotides, the CDR3 is TGTGCCAGCAGCCGATTTAGGGGACTCGATAGCGATCAGCCCCAGCATTTT. Amino acid sequence: CASSRFRGLDSDQPQHF.

This clonotype has more than one count but fewer than ten. The germline gene is not matched at one end of the junction; a read error may be the cause. The chain couples TRBV19 to TRBJ2-7, with a weak D call TRBD1 (6 bases). Germline V CDR1 and CDR2: LNHDA, SQIVND (reference sequence). The CDR3 extends over 13 amino acids. Here the CDR3 DNA reads TGTGCCAGTAGTACACAGGGACCCTACGAGCGGTACTTC. Protein: CASSTQGPYERYF.

There are a few counts of this clonotype. The J gene is TRBJ2-1, the V gene TRBV29-1, with a weak D call TRBD2 (6 bases). The V end lost 3 bases, the J end lost 9 bases, and 15 bases lay between the germline ends. This CDR3 region has 13 residues. Germline V lookup: CDR1 SQVTM, CDR2 ANQGSEA. The chain's CDR3 is CSVDRRGRGEQFF. The CDR3 DNA reads TGCAGCGTTGATCGTCGCGGGCGGGGTGAGCAGTTCTTC.

To note about this clonotype: The final CDR3 position lacks the conserved phenylalanine or tryptophan, pointing to a likely read error. Written as DNA, the CDR3 is TGCGCCAGCAGCAGCCTGGGCAGGGATACGCAGTATTCT. It is translated as CASSSLGRDTQYS. The chain combines TRBV5-1 with TRBJ2-3; D ambiguous. Germline CDR1 reads SGHRS; CDR2 reads YFSETQ. Trimming pared 4 bases from V and 6 bases from J, leaving 12 bases between. CDR3 length equals 13 residues.